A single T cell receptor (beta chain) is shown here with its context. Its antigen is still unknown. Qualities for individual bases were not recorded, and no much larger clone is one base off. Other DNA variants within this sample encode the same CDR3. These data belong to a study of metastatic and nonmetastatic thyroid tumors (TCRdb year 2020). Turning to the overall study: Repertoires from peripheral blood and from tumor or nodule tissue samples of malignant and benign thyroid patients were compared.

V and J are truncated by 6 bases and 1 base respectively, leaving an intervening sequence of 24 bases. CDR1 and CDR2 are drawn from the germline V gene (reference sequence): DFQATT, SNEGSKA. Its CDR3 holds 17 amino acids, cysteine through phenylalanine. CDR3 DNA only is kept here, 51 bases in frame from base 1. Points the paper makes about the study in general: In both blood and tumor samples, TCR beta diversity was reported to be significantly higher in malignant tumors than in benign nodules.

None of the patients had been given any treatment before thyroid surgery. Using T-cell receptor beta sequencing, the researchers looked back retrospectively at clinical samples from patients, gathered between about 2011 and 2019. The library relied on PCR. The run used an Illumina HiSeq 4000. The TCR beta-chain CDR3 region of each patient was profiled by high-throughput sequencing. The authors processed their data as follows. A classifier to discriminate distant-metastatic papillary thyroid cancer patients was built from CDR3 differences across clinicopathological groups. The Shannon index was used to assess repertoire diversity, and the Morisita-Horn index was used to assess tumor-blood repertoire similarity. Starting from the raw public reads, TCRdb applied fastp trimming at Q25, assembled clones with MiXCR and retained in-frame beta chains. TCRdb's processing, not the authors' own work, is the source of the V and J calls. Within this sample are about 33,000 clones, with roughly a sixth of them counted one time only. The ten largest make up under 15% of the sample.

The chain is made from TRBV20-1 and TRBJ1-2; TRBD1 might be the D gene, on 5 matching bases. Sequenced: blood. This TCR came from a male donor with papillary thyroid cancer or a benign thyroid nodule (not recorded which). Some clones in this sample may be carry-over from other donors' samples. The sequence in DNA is TGCAGTGCGGGGGGGGAGAGGGTGACAGTGAGTAACTATGGCTACACCTTC. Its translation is CSAGGERVTVSNYGYTF.